This T cell receptor (beta chain) was found in a study of response to subunit inactivated influenza vaccine (dated by TCRdb to between 2017 and 2018). Describing the broader study: The study used deep quantitative T cell receptor repertoire profiling to track responses to a trivalent subunit inactivated influenza vaccine. What the research found in general, with its limitations: The authors proposed that each seasonal influenza vaccination may bring in only a limited number of new T cells.

This clonotype was seen a handful of times. Its antigen specificity is not known. Nothing much larger sits one base from this clone, and base qualities are not available. Library method: RT-PCR. The sample was run on an Illumina HiSeq 2500. TCRdb cleaned the public reads at Q25 with fastp, built clones with MiXCR and kept in-frame beta chains. Entries that share a CDR3 protein sequence are merged under the most common genes and DNA. The sample table holds 800,000 or so distinct CDR3 sequences, of which about 20% were seen once. The biggest ten clones account for about 10% of the sample. Cut back by 6 bases and 6 bases, the V and J ends lie 20 bases apart. CDR3 length: 15 amino acids, cysteine to phenylalanine. Of all the DNA, just the CDR3 is kept, 45 bases in frame from base 1. CDR1 MNHEY and CDR2 SMNVEV are derived from the germline V gene (reference sequence).

The sequence came from a man in his forties or fifties who received an inactivated influenza vaccine. Donor details come from another sample of the same person, matched by shared clones. The chain joins TRBV27 to TRBJ1-1; no D gene can be assigned with confidence. Sequenced material: PBMCs from blood, taken around 5 days after vaccination. Here is the DNA: TGTGCCAGCAGAGGGAGGGAAGGGCCTGGGGCTGAAGCTTTCTTT. It translates as CASRGREGPGAEAFF.